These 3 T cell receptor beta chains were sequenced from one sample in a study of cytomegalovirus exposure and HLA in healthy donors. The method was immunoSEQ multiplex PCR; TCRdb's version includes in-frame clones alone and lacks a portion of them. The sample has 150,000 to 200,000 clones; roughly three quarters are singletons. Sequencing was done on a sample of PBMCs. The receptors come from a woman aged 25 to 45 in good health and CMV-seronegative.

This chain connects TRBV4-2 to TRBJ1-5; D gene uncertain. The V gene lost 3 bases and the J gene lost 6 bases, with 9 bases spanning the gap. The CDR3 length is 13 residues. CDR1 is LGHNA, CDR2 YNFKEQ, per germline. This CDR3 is CASSHRPGQPQHF. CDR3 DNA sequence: TGTGCCAGCAGCCACAGACCGGGTCAGCCCCAGCATTTT.

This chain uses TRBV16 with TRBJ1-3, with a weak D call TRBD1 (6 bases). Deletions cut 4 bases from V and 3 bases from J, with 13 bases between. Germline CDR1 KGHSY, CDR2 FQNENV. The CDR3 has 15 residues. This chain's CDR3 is CASSLSGTNGNTIYF. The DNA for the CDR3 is TGTGCCAGCAGCCTCTCCGGGACAAATGGAAACACCATATATTTT.

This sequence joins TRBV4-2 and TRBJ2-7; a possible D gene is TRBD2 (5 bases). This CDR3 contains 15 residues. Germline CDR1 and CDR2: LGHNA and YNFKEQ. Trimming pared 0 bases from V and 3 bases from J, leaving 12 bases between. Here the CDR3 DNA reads TGTGCCAGCAGCCAAGATCTTGCTAGCTACTACGAGCAGTACTTC. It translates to CASSQDLASYYEQYF.